Below are 32 T cell receptor beta chains sequenced from a single sample in a study of cytomegalovirus exposure and HLA in healthy donors. PCR primers comprised 60 Vbeta and 13 Jbeta primers. TCRdb keeps only in-frame clones here, not all; method: immunoSEQ multiplex PCR. The table lists roughly 150,000 clones, about 85% of them singletons. The source material was PBMCs. These receptors were obtained from a woman aged 18-29 years in good health and CMV-seronegative.

The chain recombines TRBV7-9 with TRBJ1-5; D might be TRBD1 (6 bases). Germline V gives CDR1 SEHNR, CDR2 FQNEAQ (reference sequence). V was pared by 7 bases and J by 5 bases, with 9 bases between. This CDR3 comprises 12 residues. CDR3 sequence: CASKQGDQPQHF. The CDR3 nucleotides are TGTGCCAGCAAACAGGGCGATCAGCCCCAGCATTTT.

This chain connects TRBV30 to TRBJ2-7; TRBD1 is a possible D gene (5 bases). Germline CDR1 reads GTSNPN; CDR2 reads SVGIG (reference sequence). V gave up 4 bases and J gave up 2 bases, with 9 bases separating them. The CDR3 is 12 amino acids. The CDR3 reads CAWNLDTYEQYF. CDR3 DNA: TGTGCCTGGAATCTGGACACCTACGAGCAGTACTTC.

The gene calls are TRBV10-3 and TRBJ2-1; 8 positions agree with TRBD2. The CDR3 is made up of 14 amino acids. V was pared by 10 bases and J by 2 bases, with 7 bases of the junction left unmatched. Germline V gives CDR1 ENHRY, CDR2 SYGVKD. As DNA, the CDR3 is TGTGCCACCAATTACGGGAGGGCCTACAATGAGCAGTTCTTC. The encoded protein is CATNYGRAYNEQFF.

The chain employs TRBV5-8 and TRBJ2-7; 10 bases are shared with TRBD2. With V trimmed by 0 bases and J by 4 bases, 7 bases remained unmatched. The germline V gene has CDR1 SGHTS and CDR2 YDEGEE. The CDR3 runs 16 residues. DNA for the CDR3: TGTGCCAGCAGCTTGGGAACACTAGCGGGATCTTACGAGCAGTACTTC. Amino acids: CASSLGTLAGSYEQYF.

This rearrangement joins TRBV6-5 to TRBJ1-2; D not certain. The CDR3 covers 12 residues. Per the germline V gene, CDR1 is MNHEY and CDR2 is SVGAGI. Trimming removed 6 bases at V and 0 bases at J, with 5 bases between. CDR3 nucleotide sequence: TGTGCCAGCAGGTCCGCTAACTATGGCTACACCTTC. Translated: CASRSANYGYTF.

This clone was seen just once. The chain has TRBV5-1 and TRBJ2-1; possible D gene TRBD2, 7 bases. V dropped 5 bases and J dropped 6 bases, with 15 bases sitting between them. The CDR3 contains 14 residues. Germline V gene sequence: CDR1 SGHRS, CDR2 YFSETQ. CDR3 sequence reads: CASRRGGGGNEQFF. The DNA of the CDR3 is TGCGCCAGCAGAAGGGGCGGGGGCGGCAATGAGCAGTTCTTC.

The V call is TRBV4-1, the J call TRBJ2-7, with TRBD2 matching over 12 bases. With 6 bases clipped from V and 3 bases from J, the junction kept 6 bases outside the gene matches. From germline, CDR1 is MGHRA and CDR2 YSYEKL. The CDR3 length is 15 residues. DNA for the CDR3: TGCGCCAGCAGTCCACTAGCGGGAGGACTCTACGAGCAGTACTTC. This encodes CASSPLAGGLYEQYF.

The chain combines TRBV29-1 with TRBJ2-1, with a possible D match to TRBD1 (5 bases). The CDR3 is 13 amino acids. V lost 8 bases and J lost 7, with 18 bases in between. Germline values: CDR1 SQVTM, CDR2 ANQGSEA. For the CDR3, the DNA is TGCAGCCTCGCAGGGCCGTCTTATAATGAGCAGTTCTTC. Its translation: CSLAGPSYNEQFF.

This clone was seen a handful of times. The CDR3 sequence: CAISEGQGSFNEQFF. The DNA of the CDR3 is TGTGCCATCAGTGAAGGACAGGGAAGTTTCAATGAGCAGTTCTTC. The rearrangement uses TRBV10-3 and TRBJ2-1; 8 positions match TRBD1. The CDR3 is 15 residues long. Looked up from germline, CDR1 is ENHRY and CDR2 is SYGVKD. Trimming took 3 bases from V and 6 from J; bases not matched to a gene: 7.

The V and J genes are TRBV5-4 and TRBJ1-2; 10 bases align to TRBD1. V was clipped by 3 bases and J by 2 bases; unmatched bases: 1. The CDR3 is made up of 14 amino acids. Germline assignment: CDR1 SGHNT and CDR2 YYREEE (reference sequence). CDR3 DNA: TGTGCCAGCAGCTCGGACAGGGGGAACTATGGCTACACCTTC. Residues: CASSSDRGNYGYTF.

V gene TRBV5-4 combines with J gene TRBJ2-5, with D perhaps TRBD2 (6 bases). V lost 4 bases and J 4 bases, leaving 26 bases between the germline ends. The germline V gene encodes CDR1 SGHNT and CDR2 YYREEE (reference sequence). This CDR3 comprises 18 residues. CDR3 nucleotides: TGTGCCAGCAGCCCACTCACGAGGGGAGGAGGTTGGGGAGAGACCCAGTACTTC. Its protein is CASSPLTRGGGWGETQYF.

This chain connects TRBV15 to TRBJ1-6, with D possibly being TRBD1 (6 bases). CDR3 length: 14 amino acids. The V gene lost 2 bases and the J gene lost 11 bases, with 13 bases spanning the gap. The germline gives CDR1 LNHNV, CDR2 YYDKDF (reference sequence). The CDR3 region is CATSRSSGEAPLHF. Here the CDR3 DNA reads TGTGCCACCAGCAGATCCTCAGGGGAAGCACCCCTCCACTTT.

This clone has only one observation. The rearrangement joins TRBV11-2 to TRBJ1-2; possible D gene TRBD1, 5 bases. The germline V and J ends were trimmed by 6 bases and 6 bases, with 11 bases remaining between them. CDR1 is SGHAT, CDR2 FQNNGV, per germline. The CDR3 is 12 amino acids. Here the CDR3 DNA reads TGTGCCAGCAGTTCCGAAGGGGATGGCTACACCTTC. Translation gives CASSSEGDGYTF. The full variable domain, its missing parts supplied by reference TRBV11-2 and TRBJ1-2, is EAGVAQSPRYKIIEKRQSVAFWCNPISGHATLYWYQQILGQGPKLLIQFQNNGVVDDSQLPKDRFSAERLKGVDSTLKIQPAKLEDSAVYLCASSSEGDGYTFGSGTRLTVV.

The rearrangement joins TRBV4-3 to TRBJ2-7; 9 nucleotides line up with TRBD2. Looked up from germline, CDR1 is LGHNA and CDR2 is YSLEER. The CDR3 runs to 16 residues. J was trimmed by 3 bases and V by 1 base; bases with no gene match: 7. CDR3 sequence (DNA): TGCGCCAGCAGCCAAGCCATAGCGGGAGAGGACTACGAGCAGTACTTC. It yields the protein CASSQAIAGEDYEQYF.

CDR3 sequence: CASSQDGAGGGSTDTQYF. Written as DNA, the CDR3 is TGCGCCAGCAGCCAAGATGGGGCCGGCGGGGGAAGCACAGATACGCAGTATTTT. The rearrangement joins TRBV4-3 to TRBJ2-3; 7 nucleotides match TRBD2. The CDR3 has 18 amino acids. V was pared by 0 bases and J by 0 bases, with 9 bases of the junction left unmatched. CDR1 is LGHNA, CDR2 YSLEER, per germline.

This clone was counted a few times. This chain joins TRBV4-1 and TRBJ2-3, with 7 bases lining up with TRBD2. This CDR3 has 16 residues. Germline V CDR1 and CDR2: MGHRA, YSYEKL. With 0 bases clipped from V and 2 bases from J, the junction kept 5 bases outside the gene matches. The CDR3 bases are TGCGCCAGCAGCCAAGAATCTAGCGGATTCACAGATACGCAGTATTTT. As protein: CASSQESSGFTDTQYF.

This clone was counted a single time. This chain joins TRBV5-1 and TRBJ2-5, with 7 nucleotides matching TRBD1. V was clipped by 4 bases and J by 5 bases; unmatched bases: 8. There are 14 residues in the CDR3. The germline CDR1 and CDR2 sequences are SGHRS and YFSETQ. The CDR3 DNA is TGCGCCAGCAGCAGTGCGAACAGGGGCGAGACCCAGTACTTC. It yields the protein CASSSANRGETQYF. Filled out from reference TRBV5-1 and TRBJ2-5, the complete variable domain reads KAGVTQTPRYLIKTRGQQVTLSCSPISGHRSVSWYQQTPGQGLQFLFEYFSETQRNKGNFPGRFSGRQFSNSRSEMNVSTLELGDSALYLCASSSANRGETQYFGPGTRLLVL.

The chain uses TRBV6-1 and TRBJ2-2, with TRBD1 matching 7 bases. CDR3 size: 17 residues. V dropped 4 bases and J dropped 0; count of bases not matched to a gene: 8. The germline CDR1 and CDR2 sequences are MNHNS and SASEGT. This CDR3 is CASSGRDSRSNTGELFF. CDR3 sequence (DNA): TGTGCCAGCAGTGGAAGGGACAGCAGATCGAACACCGGGGAGCTGTTTTTT.

This clone was found once. This chain uses TRBV2 with TRBJ2-2; TRBD1 matches 10 bases. J was trimmed by 1 base and V by 7 bases; bases with no gene match: 27. Germline-derived CDR1 and CDR2 are SNHLY and FYNNEI. The CDR3 extends over 23 amino acids. The DNA of the CDR3 is TGTGCCAGCATTTTAGTCAGTTTTGCCACCGGGACAGGGGTTCACCGGAACACCGGGGAGCTGTTTTTT. Protein sequence: CASILVSFATGTGVHRNTGELFF. Full variable domain (missing parts from reference TRBV2 and TRBJ2-2): EPEVTQTPSHQVTQMGQEVILRCVPISNHLYFYWYRQILGQKVEFLVSFYNNEISEKSEIFDDQFSVERPDGSNFTLKIRSTKLEDSAMYFCASILVSFATGTGVHRNTGELFFGEGSRLTVL.

The chain couples TRBV10-3 to TRBJ1-4; D is undetermined. The CDR3 length is 13 residues. Deletions cut 11 bases from V and 3 bases from J, with 13 bases between. Per the germline V gene, CDR1 is ENHRY and CDR2 is SYGVKD. The CDR3 is CASRYAPNEKLFF. CDR3 coding DNA: TGTGCCTCCCGCTACGCCCCTAATGAAAAACTGTTTTTT.

V gene TRBV30 combines with J gene TRBJ2-4, with D possibly TRBD2 on 6 matching bases. Trimming cost V 6 bases and J 8 bases, with 20 bases left between them. CDR1 and CDR2 (germline): GTSNPN, SVGIG (reference sequence). This CDR3 comprises 14 residues. CDR3 coding DNA: TGTGCCTGCCAAAAGGGAGGATCTTGGGACATTCAGTACTTC. Its protein product is CACQKGGSWDIQYF.

The CDR3: CASSYSLQETQYF. DNA of the CDR3: TGTGCCAGCAGTTACTCTCTACAAGAGACCCAGTACTTC. The V and J genes are TRBV6-6 and TRBJ2-5; D not certain. V lost 0 bases, J lost 2 bases, and 4 bases lay in between. This CDR3 comprises 13 residues. The germline CDR1 and CDR2 sequences are MNHNY and SVGAGI (reference sequence).

The J gene is TRBJ1-2, the V gene TRBV27, with a possible D match to TRBD1 (6 bases). Trimming removed 8 bases at V and 8 bases at J, with 24 bases between. Per the germline V gene, CDR1 is MNHEY and CDR2 is SMNVEV (reference sequence). The CDR3 has 15 residues. Written as DNA, the CDR3 is TGTGCCAGCGGGCACAGGGTGCGAAAGATTGGCGGCTACACCTTC. Protein sequence: CASGHRVRKIGGYTF.

The chain recombines TRBV28 with TRBJ1-2, with D perhaps TRBD1 (6 bases). The CDR3 sequence is 13 residues long. The V end lost 5 bases, the J end lost 8 bases, and 15 bases lay between the germline ends. Germline CDR1 reads MDHEN; CDR2 reads SYDVKM. CDR3 sequence reads: CASSPRQASGYTF. The CDR3 region has the DNA TGTGCCAGCAGTCCCCGACAGGCGTCGGGCTACACCTTC.

This rearrangement joins TRBV6-5 to TRBJ1-6, with TRBD1 matching 7 bases. Germline trimming cut 6 bases from V and 7 bases from J; bases unmatched to any gene: 9. Germline values: CDR1 MNHEY, CDR2 SVGAGI. This CDR3 comprises 15 residues. The CDR3 DNA follows: TGTGCCAGCAGGGATATCGGGACAGCCAATTCACCCCTCCACTTT. Its translation: CASRDIGTANSPLHF.

This clone was seen only once. CDR3 in amino acids: CATSPGGPTDTQYF. CDR3 in DNA: TGTGCCACCAGCCCAGGGGGCCCCACAGATACGCAGTATTTT. This chain uses TRBV15 with TRBJ2-3; 8 nucleotides agree with TRBD1. Germline loops: CDR1 LNHNV, CDR2 YYDKDF (reference sequence). The CDR3 has 14 residues. The V and J ends lost 5 bases and 2 bases, in that order; junction bases with no gene match: 3.

This clone was recorded only once. V is TRBV14 and J is TRBJ1-2; 8 nucleotides agree with TRBD1. V was pared by 5 bases and J by 7 bases, with 9 bases of the junction left unmatched. This CDR3 spans 14 amino acids. Germline assignment: CDR1 SGHDN and CDR2 FVKESK. The CDR3 sequence is CASSYQGALSGYTF. In DNA form, the CDR3 reads TGTGCCAGCAGCTACCAGGGGGCGCTTAGTGGCTACACCTTC.

J is TRBJ1-5 and V is TRBV10-3; D remains unclear. V was trimmed by 5 bases and J by 6 bases, leaving 8 bases between them. Germline assignment: CDR1 ENHRY and CDR2 SYGVKD. The length of the CDR3 is 12 residues. CDR3 amino acids: CAISRTSQPQHF. CDR3 nucleotide sequence: TGTGCCATCAGTCGCACAAGTCAGCCCCAGCATTTT.

This sequence joins TRBV7-2 and TRBJ1-6, with TRBD1 matching 7 bases. CDR1 is SGHTA and CDR2 is FQGNSA in the germline V gene. The trim removed 5 bases at V and 5 bases at J, leaving 3 bases unmatched. The CDR3 runs 14 residues. The CDR3 here is CASSRTGDNSPLHF. Written as DNA, the CDR3 is TGTGCCAGCAGCAGGACAGGAGATAATTCACCCCTCCACTTT.

CDR3 in amino acids: CASLGTSGSQETQYF. The CDR3 DNA sequence: TGTGCCAGCCTTGGGACTAGCGGCAGCCAAGAGACCCAGTACTTC. The chain links TRBV2 to TRBJ2-5; TRBD2 aligns across 11 bases. The trim removed 8 bases at V and 1 base at J, leaving 6 bases unmatched. This CDR3 spans 15 amino acids. Germline V gene data show CDR1 as SNHLY and CDR2 as FYNNEI.

The genes are TRBV5-1 and TRBJ2-3, with 7 nucleotides matching TRBD1. Per the germline V gene, CDR1 is SGHRS and CDR2 is YFSETQ. The junction had 8 bases not matched to a gene; V was cut back by 4 bases and J by 0 bases. The CDR3 is 16 residues long. CDR3 in DNA: TGCGCCAGCAGCCTAAGGCCAGGGGGTAGCACAGATACGCAGTATTTT. This sequence encodes CASSLRPGGSTDTQYF.

This clone was observed once. The genes are TRBV9 and TRBJ2-3, with 7 nucleotides matching TRBD1. V dropped 0 bases and J dropped 4; count of bases not matched to a gene: 2. Germline CDR1 SGDLS, CDR2 YYNGEE. The CDR3 extends over 14 amino acids. CDR3 region: CASSVATGADTQYF. DNA for the CDR3: TGTGCCAGCAGCGTAGCTACAGGGGCAGATACGCAGTATTTT.